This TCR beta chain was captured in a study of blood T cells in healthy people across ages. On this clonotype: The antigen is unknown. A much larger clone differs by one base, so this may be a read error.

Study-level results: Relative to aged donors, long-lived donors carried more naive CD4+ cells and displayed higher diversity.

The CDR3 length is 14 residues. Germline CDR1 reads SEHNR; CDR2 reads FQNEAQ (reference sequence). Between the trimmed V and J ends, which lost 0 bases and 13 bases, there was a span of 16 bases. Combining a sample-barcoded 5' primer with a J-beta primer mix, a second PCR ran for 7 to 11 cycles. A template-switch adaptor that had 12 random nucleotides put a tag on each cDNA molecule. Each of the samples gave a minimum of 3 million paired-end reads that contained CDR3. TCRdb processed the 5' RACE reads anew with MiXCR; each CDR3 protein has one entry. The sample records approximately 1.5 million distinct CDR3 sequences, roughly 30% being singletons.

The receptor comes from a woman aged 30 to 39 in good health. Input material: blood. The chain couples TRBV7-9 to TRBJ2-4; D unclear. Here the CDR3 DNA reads TGTGCCAGCAGCTTAGCGGCCAGTTCCTACGACCAGTACTTC. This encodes CASSLAASSYDQYF.